The 19 T cell receptor beta chains reported below all come from one sample, sequenced in a study of PD-1 and CTLA-4 blockade in melanoma. Generated by immunoSEQ multiplex PCR, the TCRdb table keeps only in-frame clones and is missing some. The sample has 20,000 to 25,000 clones, about 91% seen once; the top ten hold 7.8%. The sample consisted of CD8+ T cells from peripheral blood, taken before anti-PD-1 treatment. The receptors were sampled from a human donor with melanoma.

The V gene is TRBV2, the J gene TRBJ2-7, with D tentatively TRBD2 (6 bases). The germline V gene has CDR1 SNHLY and CDR2 FYNNEI. Trimming stripped 3 bases from V and 2 bases from J, with 11 bases between. The CDR3 totals 14 residues. The CDR3 nucleotides are TGTGCCAGCAGTGATCCAGGGACTCCCTACGAGCAGTACTTC. This codes for CASSDPGTPYEQYF.

The chain has TRBV28 and TRBJ2-7; a possible D gene is TRBD2 (6 bases). This CDR3 has 15 residues. Germline CDR1 and CDR2: MDHEN and SYDVKM. V shed 5 bases and J shed 2 bases, with 16 bases lying between them. Here the CDR3 DNA reads TGTGCCAGCAGTCCGCCGACTAGATCACCCTACGAGCAGTACTTC. Translated, it gives CASSPPTRSPYEQYF.

This chain uses TRBV19 with TRBJ2-3; D is unresolved. The V gene lost 3 bases and the J gene lost 2 bases, with 3 bases spanning the gap. The CDR3 is 12 residues long. Germline V CDR1 and CDR2: LNHDA, SQIVND (reference sequence). CDR3 DNA sequence: TGTGCCAGTAGTATCACCACAGATACGCAGTATTTT. Residues: CASSITTDTQYF. Using reference TRBV19 and TRBJ2-3 for the parts outside the CDR3, the full variable domain is DGGITQSPKYLFRKEGQNVTLSCEQNLNHDAMYWYRQDPGQGLRLIYYSQIVNDFQKGDIAEGYSVSREKKESFPLTVTSAQKNPTAFYLCASSITTDTQYFGPGTRLTVL.

This chain connects TRBV5-6 to TRBJ2-1; weak D call: TRBD2 (7 bases). Germline V gene sequence: CDR1 SGHDT, CDR2 YYEEEE. V lost 0 bases to trimming and J lost 3 bases, with 13 bases between them. The CDR3 runs to 16 residues. CDR3 nucleotide sequence: TGTGCCAGCAGCTTGGGTTTGGGGGGGCTCTACAATGAGCAGTTCTTC. This translates into CASSLGLGGLYNEQFF.

V usage is TRBV9 and J usage is TRBJ1-1; D not certain. The CDR3 runs to 14 residues. V dropped 3 bases and J dropped 0 bases, with 9 bases sitting between them. Germline V lookup: CDR1 SGDLS, CDR2 YYNGEE. The CDR3: CASSANLLNTEAFF. The CDR3 DNA sequence: TGTGCCAGCAGCGCCAACCTCTTGAACACTGAAGCTTTCTTT.

About this clone itself: One end of the junction is discordant with germline, which a read error may explain. The chain links TRBV19 to TRBJ2-3; D is tentatively TRBD1 or TRBD2 (5 bases each). From germline, CDR1 is LNHDA and CDR2 SQIVND (reference sequence). The CDR3 is 13 residues long. CDR3 in DNA: TGTGCCAGTAGTATGAGTGAAATGGGGGTCGAGTTTTTT. Its translation is CASSMSEMGVEFF.

The rearrangement links TRBV7-9 to TRBJ2-5; D possibly corresponds to TRBD2 (5 bases). Germline loops: CDR1 SEHNR, CDR2 FQNEAQ (reference sequence). CDR3 length: 14 residues. Trimming cost V 5 bases and J 5 bases, with 15 bases left between them. CDR3 nucleotide sequence: TGTGCCAGCAGCCCCGTATCGGGAACGGAGACCCAGTACTTC. Protein: CASSPVSGTETQYF.

The rearrangement links TRBV9 to TRBJ1-2; 9 bases map to TRBD1. This CDR3 has 15 amino acids. The V gene's germline CDR1 is SGDLS and CDR2 YYNGEE. The trim removed 4 bases at V and 7 bases at J, leaving 11 bases unmatched. CDR3 in DNA: TGTGCCAGCAGCTCAAGGACAGGGGAGTTTCCTGGCTACACCTTC. Translation: CASSSRTGEFPGYTF.

Here the CDR3 DNA reads TGTGCCAGCAGTTCCTGGGGCCACTCCTATAATTCACCCCTCCACTTT. Translating gives CASSSWGHSYNSPLHF. This chain joins TRBV28 and TRBJ1-6; possible D gene TRBD1, 5 bases. CDR3 size: 16 residues. Trimming left V 4 bases short and J 0 bases short, with 10 bases between. Looked up from germline, CDR1 is MDHEN and CDR2 is SYDVKM.

The rearrangement uses TRBV7-9 and TRBJ2-1; D is unresolved. The CDR3 covers 13 residues. Trimming pared 7 bases from V and 11 bases from J, leaving 18 bases between. CDR1 and CDR2 from the germline V gene are SEHNR and FQNEAQ (reference sequence). The CDR3 loop is CASIPRSESKQFF. The DNA for the CDR3 is TGTGCCAGCATCCCCCGTTCAGAGTCTAAGCAGTTCTTC. Filled out from reference TRBV7-9 and TRBJ2-1, the complete variable domain reads DTGVSQNPRHKITKRGQNVTFRCDPISEHNRLYWYRQTLGQGPEFLTYFQNEAQLEKSRLLSDRFSAERPKGSFSTLEIQRTEQGDSAMYLCASIPRSESKQFFGPGTRLTVL.

The rearrangement uses TRBV19 and TRBJ1-1; no firm D call. Germline V gene data show CDR1 as LNHDA and CDR2 as SQIVND (reference sequence). The CDR3 runs to 12 residues. Trimming removed 3 bases from V and 3 bases from J, with 5 bases in between. The CDR3 loop reads CASSMVHTEAFF. CDR3 nucleotides: TGTGCCAGTAGTATGGTACACACTGAAGCTTTCTTT. Full variable domain (outside the CDR3, taken from reference TRBV19 and TRBJ1-1): DGGITQSPKYLFRKEGQNVTLSCEQNLNHDAMYWYRQDPGQGLRLIYYSQIVNDFQKGDIAEGYSVSREKKESFPLTVTSAQKNPTAFYLCASSMVHTEAFFGQGTRLTVV.

The J gene is TRBJ1-5, the V gene TRBV2, with 9 bases identical to TRBD1. Germline CDR1 SNHLY, CDR2 FYNNEI. The CDR3 runs 17 residues. After removal of 0 bases from V and 8 bases from J, the junction contained 11 bases not matched to a gene. The CDR3 sequence: CASSEALPGQGVEPQHF. The CDR3 DNA is TGTGCCAGCAGTGAAGCCTTACCGGGACAGGGCGTCGAGCCCCAGCATTTT.

The CDR3 protein is CASSGQDTNYGYTF. The CDR3 coding sequence is TGTGCCAGCAGTGGACAGGATACTAACTATGGCTACACCTTC. The chain couples TRBV2 to TRBJ1-2; tentatively, D is TRBD1 (6 bases). The ends were cut back, 4 bases at V and 0 bases at J, with 9 bases in the middle. This CDR3 has 14 amino acids. Germline V CDR1 and CDR2: SNHLY, FYNNEI.

The V gene is TRBV13, the J gene TRBJ1-1, with a possible D match to TRBD1 (5 bases). The CDR3 runs to 12 residues. The germline CDR1 and CDR2 sequences are PRHDT and FYEKMQ (reference sequence). Trimming removed 5 bases at V and 6 bases at J, with 10 bases between. The CDR3 nucleotides read TGTGCCAGCAGCCCCCAAGGGGCTGAAGCTTTCTTT. Protein: CASSPQGAEAFF.

CDR3 loop: CASRGLAGDYEQFF. Written as DNA, the CDR3 is TGTGCCAGCAGAGGACTAGCGGGGGATTATGAGCAGTTCTTC. The V and J genes are TRBV3-1 (or the pseudogene TRBV3-2) and TRBJ2-1; TRBD2 agrees at 13 bases. Germline CDR1 LGHDT, CDR2 YNNKEL (reference sequence). V dropped 6 bases and J dropped 8; count of bases not matched to a gene: 4. This CDR3 comprises 14 residues.

This sequence joins TRBV9 and TRBJ2-1; TRBD2 matches at 15 bases. The CDR3 has 16 amino acids. CDR1 is SGDLS and CDR2 is YYNGEE in the germline V gene. With 4 bases clipped from V and 8 bases from J, the junction kept 7 bases outside the gene matches. CDR3 DNA sequence: TGTGCCAGCAGCCCCCGGACTAGCGGGGGGGCAGATGAGCAGTTCTTC. This sequence encodes CASSPRTSGGADEQFF.

The chain has TRBV6-5 and TRBJ2-4; 13 bases are a match to TRBD2. With V trimmed by 6 bases and J by 9 bases, 8 bases remained unmatched. There are 15 residues in the CDR3. Germline lookup yields CDR1 MNHEY and CDR2 SVGAGI. DNA of the CDR3: TGTGCCAGCAGAGAGACTAGCGGGGGGCTTAGCATTCAGTACTTC. Protein: CASRETSGGLSIQYF.

This chain joins TRBV3-1 (or the pseudogene TRBV3-2) and TRBJ2-1; D remains ambiguous. The CDR3 length is 12 residues. The V gene lost 4 bases and the J gene lost 7 bases, with 8 bases spanning the gap. From germline, CDR1 is LGHDT and CDR2 YNNKEL (reference sequence). The DNA of the CDR3 is TGTGCCAGCAGCCCTAAAAGGAATGAGCAGTTCTTC. Translation: CASSPKRNEQFF.

The chain employs TRBV7-3 and TRBJ1-6, with 7 bases aligning to TRBD1. With V trimmed by 4 bases and J by 6 bases, 3 bases remained unmatched. Germline values: CDR1 SGHTA, CDR2 FQGTGA. CDR3 length equals 14 residues. CDR3 amino acids: CASSSTGSNSPLHF. In DNA, the CDR3 is TGTGCCAGCAGCTCGACAGGGAGTAATTCACCCCTCCACTTT.